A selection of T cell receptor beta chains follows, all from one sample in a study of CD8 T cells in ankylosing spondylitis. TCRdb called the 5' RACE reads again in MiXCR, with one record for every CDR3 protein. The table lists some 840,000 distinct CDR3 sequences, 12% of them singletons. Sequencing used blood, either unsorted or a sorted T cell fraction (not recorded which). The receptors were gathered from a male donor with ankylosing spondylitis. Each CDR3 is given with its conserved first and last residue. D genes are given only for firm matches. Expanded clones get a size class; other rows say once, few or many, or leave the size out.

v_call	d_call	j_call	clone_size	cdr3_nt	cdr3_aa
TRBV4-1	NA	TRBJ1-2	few	TGCGCCAGCAGCCACGGACCAGACTATGGCTACACCTTC	CASSHGPDYGYTF
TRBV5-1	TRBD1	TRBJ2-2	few	TGCGCCAGCAGTACTACAGGGGTAGGCACCGGGGAGCTGTTTTTT	CASSTTGVGTGELFF
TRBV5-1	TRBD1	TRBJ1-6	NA	TGCGCCAGCAGCCAAGGGACAGGCCAACCTCCTGATAATTCACCCCTCTACTTT	CASSQGTGQPPDNSPLYF
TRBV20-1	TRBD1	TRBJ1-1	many	TGCAGTGCTAAACAGGGGGCGATGGGTGAAGCTTTCTTT	CSAKQGAMGEAFF
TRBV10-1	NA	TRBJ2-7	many	TGCGCCAGCAGTGCTGGACGAAACTACGAGCAGTACTTC	CASSAGRNYEQYF
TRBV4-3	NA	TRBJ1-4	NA	TGCGCCAGCAGCCAAGCCCCTAATGAAAAACTGTTTTTT	CASSQAPNEKLFF
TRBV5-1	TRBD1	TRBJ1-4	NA	TGCGCCAGCAGCCAGATGGACAGGGGGAGTGAAAAACTGTTTTTT	CASSQMDRGSEKLFF
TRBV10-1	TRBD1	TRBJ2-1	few	TGCGCCAGCAGTCAGACAGGGGGGGGCATCGAGCAGTTCTTC	CASSQTGGGIEQFF
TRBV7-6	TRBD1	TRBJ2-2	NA	TGTGCCAGCAGTTGGACAGGGTTCCTCACCGGGGAGCTGTTTTTT	CASSWTGFLTGELFF
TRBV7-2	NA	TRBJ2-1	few	TGTGCCAGCAGCTTAGTCGTCCGGAACTACAATGAGCAGTTCTTC	CASSLVVRNYNEQFF
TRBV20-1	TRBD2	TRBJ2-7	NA	TGCAGTGCCCCGAAGCTAGCGGGTCTAGGCGAGCAGTACTTC	CSAPKLAGLGEQYF
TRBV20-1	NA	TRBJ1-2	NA	TGCAGTGCTAGAGATCAGGGAGGGAAAGCTAACTATGGCTACACCTTC	CSARDQGGKANYGYTF
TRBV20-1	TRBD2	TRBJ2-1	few	TGCAGTGCTAGCTCGACTAGCGGGTCCCTCGGCAATGAGCAGTTCTTC	CSASSTSGSLGNEQFF
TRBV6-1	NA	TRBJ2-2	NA	TGTGCCAGTGGGGGCCCTCGGTCCGCGGACACCGGGGAGCTGTTTTTT	CASGGPRSADTGELFF
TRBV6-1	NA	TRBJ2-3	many	TGTGCCAGCAGTGAGGGGTTCGTCACAGATACGCAGTATTTT	CASSEGFVTDTQYF
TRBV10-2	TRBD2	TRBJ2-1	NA	TGCGCCAGCTCCTGGACTAGCGGGCGCGGGGTCACCTACAATGAGCAGTTCTTC	CASSWTSGRGVTYNEQFF
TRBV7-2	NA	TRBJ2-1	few	TGTGCCAGCAGCTTAAGGGGCAGGGGCGAGCAGTTCTTC	CASSLRGRGEQFF
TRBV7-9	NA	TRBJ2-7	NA	TGTGCCAGCAGTCGACAGTACGAGCAGTCCTTC	CASSRQYEQSF
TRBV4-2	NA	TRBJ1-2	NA	TGTGCCAGCAGCCCTCCCTGGGCAGGGGAATATGGCTACACCTTC	CASSPPWAGEYGYTF
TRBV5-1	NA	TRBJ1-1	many	TGCGCCAGCAGCCCTGTCCTGGCCACTGAAGCTTTCTTT	CASSPVLATEAFF
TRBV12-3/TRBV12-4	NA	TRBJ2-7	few	TGTGCCAGCACCTTAGCTCCACCTCTTTCCTACGAGCAGTACTTC	CASTLAPPLSYEQYF
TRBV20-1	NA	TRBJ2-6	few	TGCAGTGCTAGAGATCTCTGGGCTGGGGCCAACGTCCTGACTTTC	CSARDLWAGANVLTF
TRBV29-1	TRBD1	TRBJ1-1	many	TGCAGCGTGGTATGGGACAGGGAAACTGAAGCTTTCTTT	CSVVWDRETEAFF
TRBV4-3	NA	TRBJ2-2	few	TGCGCCAGCAGCCGCCAGGCCCTCGACACCGGGGAGCTGTTTTTT	CASSRQALDTGELFF
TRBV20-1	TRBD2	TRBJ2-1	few	TGCAGTGGAAAAAGGTGGACTAGCGGGGGGGGATACAATGAGCAGTTCTTC	CSGKRWTSGGGYNEQFF
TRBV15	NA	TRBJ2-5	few	TGTGCCACCAGCAGAGGGTCGGCAGAGACCCAGTACTTC	CATSRGSAETQYF
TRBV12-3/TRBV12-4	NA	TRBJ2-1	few	TGTGCCAGCAGTACAGGCCGGAATGAGCAGTTCTTC	CASSTGRNEQFF